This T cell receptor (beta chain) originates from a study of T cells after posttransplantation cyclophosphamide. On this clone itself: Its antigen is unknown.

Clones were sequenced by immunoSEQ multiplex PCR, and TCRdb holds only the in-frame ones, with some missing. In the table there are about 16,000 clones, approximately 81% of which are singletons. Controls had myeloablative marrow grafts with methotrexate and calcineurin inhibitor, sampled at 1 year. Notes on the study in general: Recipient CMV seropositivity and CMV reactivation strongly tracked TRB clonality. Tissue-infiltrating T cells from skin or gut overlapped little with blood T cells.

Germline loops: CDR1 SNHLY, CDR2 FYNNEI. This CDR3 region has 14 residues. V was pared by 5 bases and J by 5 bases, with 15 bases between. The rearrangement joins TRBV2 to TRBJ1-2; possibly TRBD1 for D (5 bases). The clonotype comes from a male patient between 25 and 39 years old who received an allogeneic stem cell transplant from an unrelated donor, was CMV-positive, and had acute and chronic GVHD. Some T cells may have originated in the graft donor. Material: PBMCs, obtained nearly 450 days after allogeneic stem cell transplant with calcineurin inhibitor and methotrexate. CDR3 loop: CASSLQASQYGYTF. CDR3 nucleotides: TGTGCCAGCAGTTTACAGGCATCCCAGTATGGCTACACCTTC.